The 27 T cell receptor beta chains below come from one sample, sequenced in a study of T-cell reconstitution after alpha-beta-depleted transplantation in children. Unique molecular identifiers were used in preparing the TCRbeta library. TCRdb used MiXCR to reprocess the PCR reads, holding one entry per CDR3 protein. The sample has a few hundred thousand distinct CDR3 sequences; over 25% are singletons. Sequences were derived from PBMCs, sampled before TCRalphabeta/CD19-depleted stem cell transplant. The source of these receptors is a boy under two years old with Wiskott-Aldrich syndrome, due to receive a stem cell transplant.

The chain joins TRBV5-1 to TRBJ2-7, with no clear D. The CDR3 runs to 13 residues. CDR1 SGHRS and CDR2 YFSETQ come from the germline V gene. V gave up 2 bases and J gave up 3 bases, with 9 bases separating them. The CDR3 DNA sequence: TGCGCCAGCAGCTTTGACCCGAACTACGAGCAGTACTTC. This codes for CASSFDPNYEQYF.

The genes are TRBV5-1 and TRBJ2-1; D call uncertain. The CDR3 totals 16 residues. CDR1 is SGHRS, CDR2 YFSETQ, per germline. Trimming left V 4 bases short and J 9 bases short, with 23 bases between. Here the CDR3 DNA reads TGCGCCAGCAGCCCCGAGACCTACCGATCCTCCTTTGAGCAGTTCTTC. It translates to CASSPETYRSSFEQFF.

The CDR3: CSARDPRESLYEQYF. In DNA, the CDR3 is TGCAGTGCTAGAGATCCTCGGGAGTCGCTCTACGAGCAGTACTTC. This rearrangement joins TRBV20-1 to TRBJ2-7; maybe TRBD2 (6 bases). V was cut by 0 bases and J by 3 bases, with 15 bases left in between. Per the germline V gene, CDR1 is DFQATT and CDR2 is SNEGSKA (reference sequence). The CDR3 has 15 amino acids.

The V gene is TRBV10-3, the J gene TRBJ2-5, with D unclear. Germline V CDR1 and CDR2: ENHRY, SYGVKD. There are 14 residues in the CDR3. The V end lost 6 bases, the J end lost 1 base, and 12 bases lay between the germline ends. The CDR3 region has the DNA TGTGCCATCAGCTTCGGTCAGTTCCAAGAGACCCAGTACTTC. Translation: CAISFGQFQETQYF.

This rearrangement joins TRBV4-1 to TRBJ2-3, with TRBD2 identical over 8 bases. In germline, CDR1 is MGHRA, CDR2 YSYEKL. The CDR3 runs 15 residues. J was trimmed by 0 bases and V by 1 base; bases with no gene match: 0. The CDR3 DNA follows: TGCGCCAGCAGCCAAGCTAGCGGGAGCACAGATACGCAGTATTTT. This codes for CASSQASGSTDTQYF.

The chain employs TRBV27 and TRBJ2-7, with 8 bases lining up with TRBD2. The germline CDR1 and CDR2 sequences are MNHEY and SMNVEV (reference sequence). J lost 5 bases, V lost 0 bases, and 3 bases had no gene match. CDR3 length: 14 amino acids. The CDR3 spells CASSLSGRAHEQYF. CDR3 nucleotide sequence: TGTGCCAGCAGTTTATCCGGGAGGGCCCACGAGCAGTACTTC.

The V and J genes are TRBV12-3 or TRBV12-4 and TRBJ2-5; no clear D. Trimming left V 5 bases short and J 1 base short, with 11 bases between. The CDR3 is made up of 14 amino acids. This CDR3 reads CASSRSGPQETQYF. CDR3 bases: TGTGCCAGCAGTCGATCAGGACCCCAAGAGACCCAGTACTTC.

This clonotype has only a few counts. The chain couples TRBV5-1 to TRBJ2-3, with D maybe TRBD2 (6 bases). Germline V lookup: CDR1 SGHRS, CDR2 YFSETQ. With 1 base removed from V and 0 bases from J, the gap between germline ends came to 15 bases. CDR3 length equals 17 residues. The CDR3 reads CASSLRLSGPSTDTQYF. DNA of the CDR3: TGCGCCAGCAGCTTGCGCCTTAGCGGACCTAGCACAGATACGCAGTATTTT.

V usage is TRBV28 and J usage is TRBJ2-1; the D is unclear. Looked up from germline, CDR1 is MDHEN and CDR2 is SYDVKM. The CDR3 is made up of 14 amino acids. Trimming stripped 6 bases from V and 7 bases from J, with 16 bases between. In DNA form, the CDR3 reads TGTGCCAGCAGCCGACCCCTCGTAGATAATGAGCAGTTCTTC. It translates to CASSRPLVDNEQFF.

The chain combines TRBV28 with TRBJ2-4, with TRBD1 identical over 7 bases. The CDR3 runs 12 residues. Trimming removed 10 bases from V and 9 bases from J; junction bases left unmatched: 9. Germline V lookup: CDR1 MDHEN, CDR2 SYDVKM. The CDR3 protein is CATGTVDGIQYF. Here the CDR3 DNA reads TGTGCCACCGGGACAGTCGACGGCATTCAGTACTTC. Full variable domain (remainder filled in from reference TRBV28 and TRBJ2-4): DVKVTQSSRYLVKRTGEKVFLECVQDMDHENMFWYRQDPGLGLRLIYFSYDVKMKEKGDIPEGYSVSREKKERFSLILESASTNQTSMYLCATGTVDGIQYFGAGTRLSVL.

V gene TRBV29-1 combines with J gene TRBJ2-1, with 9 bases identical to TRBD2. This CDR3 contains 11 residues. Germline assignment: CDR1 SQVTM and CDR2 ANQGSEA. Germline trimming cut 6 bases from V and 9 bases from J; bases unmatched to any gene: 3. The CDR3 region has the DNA TGCAGCGTCCGACTAGCGGCTGAGCAGTTCTTC. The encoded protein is CSVRLAAEQFF.

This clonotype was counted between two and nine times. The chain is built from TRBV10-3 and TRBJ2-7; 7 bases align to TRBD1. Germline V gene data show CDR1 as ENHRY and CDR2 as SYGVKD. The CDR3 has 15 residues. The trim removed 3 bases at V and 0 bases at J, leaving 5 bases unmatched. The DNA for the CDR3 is TGTGCCATCAGTGAAGACAGGGACATCTCCTACGAGCAGTACTTC. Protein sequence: CAISEDRDISYEQYF.

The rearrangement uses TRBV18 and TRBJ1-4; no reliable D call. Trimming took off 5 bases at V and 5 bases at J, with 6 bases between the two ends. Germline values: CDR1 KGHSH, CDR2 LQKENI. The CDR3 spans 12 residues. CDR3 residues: CASSANNEKLFF. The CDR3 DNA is TGTGCCAGCTCAGCTAACAATGAAAAACTGTTTTTT.

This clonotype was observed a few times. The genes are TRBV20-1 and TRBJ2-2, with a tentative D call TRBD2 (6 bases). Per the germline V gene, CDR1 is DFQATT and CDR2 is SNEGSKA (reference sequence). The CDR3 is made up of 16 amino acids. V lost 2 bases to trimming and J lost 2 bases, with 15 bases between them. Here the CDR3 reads CSARIASSVNTGELFF. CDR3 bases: TGCAGTGCTAGAATCGCGTCTAGCGTAAACACCGGGGAGCTGTTTTTT.

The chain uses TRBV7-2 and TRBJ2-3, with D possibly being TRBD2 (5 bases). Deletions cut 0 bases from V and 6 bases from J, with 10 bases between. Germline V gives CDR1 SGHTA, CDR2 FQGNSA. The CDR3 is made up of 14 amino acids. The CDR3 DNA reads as TGTGCCAGCAGCTTAGCGTCTAGCCGCGATACGCAGTATTTT. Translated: CASSLASSRDTQYF.

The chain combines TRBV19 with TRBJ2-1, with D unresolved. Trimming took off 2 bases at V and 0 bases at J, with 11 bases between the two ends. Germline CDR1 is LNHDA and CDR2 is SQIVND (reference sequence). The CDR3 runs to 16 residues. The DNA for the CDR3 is TGTGCCAGTAGTATAACCTCTAGGAGCTCCTACAATGAGCAGTTCTTC. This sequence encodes CASSITSRSSYNEQFF.

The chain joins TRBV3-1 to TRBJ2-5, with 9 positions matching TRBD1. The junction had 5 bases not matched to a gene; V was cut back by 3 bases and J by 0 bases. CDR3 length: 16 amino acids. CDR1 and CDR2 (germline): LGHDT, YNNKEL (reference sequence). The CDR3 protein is CASSQVDRGYQETQYF. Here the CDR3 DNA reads TGTGCCAGCAGCCAGGTAGACAGGGGGTACCAAGAGACCCAGTACTTC.

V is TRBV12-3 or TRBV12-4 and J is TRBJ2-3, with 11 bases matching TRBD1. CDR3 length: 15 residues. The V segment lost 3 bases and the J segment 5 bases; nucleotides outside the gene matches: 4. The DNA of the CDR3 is TGTGCCAGCAGTTTCGGACAGGGGGCGGGAGATACGCAGTATTTT. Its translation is CASSFGQGAGDTQYF.

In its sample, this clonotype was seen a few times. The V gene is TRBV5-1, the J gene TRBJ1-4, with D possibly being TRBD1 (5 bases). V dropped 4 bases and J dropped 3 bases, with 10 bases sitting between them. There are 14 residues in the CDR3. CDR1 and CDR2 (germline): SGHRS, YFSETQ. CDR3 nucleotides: TGCGCCAGCAGCCCTGGGGGAGCTAATGAAAAACTGTTTTTT. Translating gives CASSPGGANEKLFF.

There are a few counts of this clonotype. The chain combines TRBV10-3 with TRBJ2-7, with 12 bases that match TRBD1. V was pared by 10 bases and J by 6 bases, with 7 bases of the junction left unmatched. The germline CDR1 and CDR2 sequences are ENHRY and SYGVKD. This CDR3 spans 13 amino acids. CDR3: CATVGTGGGEQYF. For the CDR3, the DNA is TGTGCCACCGTGGGGACAGGGGGCGGCGAGCAGTACTTC.

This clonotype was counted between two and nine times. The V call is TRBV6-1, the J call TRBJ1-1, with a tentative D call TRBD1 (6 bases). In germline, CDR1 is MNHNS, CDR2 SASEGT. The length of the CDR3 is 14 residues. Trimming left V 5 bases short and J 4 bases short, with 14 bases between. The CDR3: CASSRRGGGTEAFF. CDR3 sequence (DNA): TGTGCCAGCAGTAGACGGGGGGGCGGCACTGAAGCTTTCTTT.

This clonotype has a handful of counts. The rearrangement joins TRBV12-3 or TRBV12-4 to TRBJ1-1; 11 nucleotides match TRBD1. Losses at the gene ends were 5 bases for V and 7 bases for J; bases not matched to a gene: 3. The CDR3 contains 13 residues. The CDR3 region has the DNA TGTGCCAGCAGTCCCGGGACAGGGGGTGAAGCTTTCTTT. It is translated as CASSPGTGGEAFF.

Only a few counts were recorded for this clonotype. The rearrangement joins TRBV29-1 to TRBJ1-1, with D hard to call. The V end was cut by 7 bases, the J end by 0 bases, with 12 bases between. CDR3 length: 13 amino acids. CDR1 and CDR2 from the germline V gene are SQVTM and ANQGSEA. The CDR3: CSARVLMNTEAFF. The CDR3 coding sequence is TGCAGCGCGCGAGTCCTAATGAACACTGAAGCTTTCTTT.

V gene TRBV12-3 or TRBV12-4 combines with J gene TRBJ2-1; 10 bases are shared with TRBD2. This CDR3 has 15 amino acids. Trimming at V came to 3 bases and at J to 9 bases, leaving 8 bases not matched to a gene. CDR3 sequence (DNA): TGTGCCAGCAGTTTTGGACTAGCGGACCAAACTGAGCAGTTCTTC. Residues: CASSFGLADQTEQFF.

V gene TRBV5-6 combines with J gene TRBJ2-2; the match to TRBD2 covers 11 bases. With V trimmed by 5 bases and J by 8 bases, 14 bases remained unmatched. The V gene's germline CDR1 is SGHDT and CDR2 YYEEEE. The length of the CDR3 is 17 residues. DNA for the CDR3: TGTGCCAGCAGTCGGAGGCTAGCGGGAGGTCTACCGGGGGAGCTGTTTTTT. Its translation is CASSRRLAGGLPGELFF.

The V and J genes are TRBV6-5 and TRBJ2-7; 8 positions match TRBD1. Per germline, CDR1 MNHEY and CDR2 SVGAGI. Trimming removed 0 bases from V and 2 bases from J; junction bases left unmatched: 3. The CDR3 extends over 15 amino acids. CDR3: CASSYSSRGPYEQYF. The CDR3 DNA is TGTGCCAGCAGTTACTCAAGCAGGGGGCCCTACGAGCAGTACTTC.

The DNA of the CDR3 is TGTGCCAGCAGCTCAGAAGAGGGCCGGGAGACCCAGTACTTC. This gives the protein CASSSEEGRETQYF. The chain combines TRBV5-5 with TRBJ2-5, with D possibly TRBD2 on 5 matching bases. The CDR3 runs 14 residues. CDR1 and CDR2 from the germline V gene are SGHKS and YYEKEE (reference sequence). Trimming shortened V by 3 bases and J by 5 bases, and 14 bases separated the two germline ends.